This T cell receptor (beta chain) came from a study of T cell responses to AZD1222 COVID-19 vaccine (dated by TCRdb to the early 2020s). Regarding the complete study: Because spike-specific TCR depth and breadth did not differ between the two schedules, AZD1222 recipients who got a second dose at roughly 4 weeks were pooled with those who got a second dose at roughly 12 weeks. TCR sequencing was performed for 230 to 250 trial participants, of whom about 200 were given two doses of AZD1222 and roughly 25 were given two doses of MenACWY control vaccine. Enrollment into the trials was organized by age into subgroups of 18-55, 56-69 and 70-plus years, and those subgroups contained approximately 160, 26 and 62 TCR-sequenced participants, respectively.

The full study reports these points: CD4 TCRs associated with the vaccine covered the entire spike protein, and the dominant responses were in regions 160-218 and 743-854. Conclusions about previously exposed vaccinees are limited, since just a handful of AZD1222 recipients were seropositive for SARS-CoV-2 at baseline. After two AZD1222 doses, spike-specific TCR breadth and depth were significantly higher than at day 0 and than in MenACWY recipients. Most participants were white British and females outnumbered males, and the authors suggested that clonal diversity may have been underestimated. Nearly half of unique spike-specific TCRs reportedly recognized epitopes outside regions mutated in the B.1.351 and B.1.1.7 variants. Because no day 14 peak-response samples were available, repertoires were characterized only after the peak T cell response. In the small 56-69-year group, the increase in depth fell short of significance, most likely because of low power.

The CDR3 spans 14 residues, from the cysteine through the phenylalanine. Of all the DNA, just the CDR3 is kept, 42 bases in frame from base 1. Trimming leaves V shorter by 8 bases and J shorter by 5 bases, with the junction holding 11 bases beyond the gene matches. Taken from the germline V gene, the CDR1 and CDR2 loops are MDHEN and SYDVKM. The sample's time point label is to be understood as: baseline before first vaccination. Samples from vaccinated people were obtained from the UK trials COV001 and COV002, which included a single-blind randomized controlled phase 2/3 trial of AZD1222 (ChAdOx1 nCoV-19) in healthy adults. For TCRbeta chain sequencing, PBMC samples from trial participants were taken at day 0 and at day 28 after the second dose. The CDR3 regions of human TCRbeta chains were analyzed by immunosequencing. The published analysis was carried out like this. TCRs in the repertoires were matched against a reference library of SARS-CoV-2-specific TCRs that had been generated with the MIRA antigen-specificity platform. Breadth meant the fraction of unique TCRs that were SARS-CoV-2-associated, whereas depth meant the fraction of total T cells that were SARS-CoV-2-associated. Using the MIRA data, each spike-specific TCR was assigned both to the spike region to which the TCR was reactive and to a CD4 or CD8 class. Log10-transformed breadth and depth values were compared by one-way ANOVA with Sidak's multiple comparisons tests. In TCRdb, the immuneACCESS table is reduced to in-frame sequences with V and J assigned. These tables do not hold every clone; where another copy was compared, an unresolved V gene accounts for under half, and the others remain unexplained. V, J and clone size were drawn from that table, and D and trimming were deduced from the DNA. This sample has 100,000 to 150,000 clones in its table, and about 89% of those were observed once. Together, the top ten hold roughly 5.4% of the sample.

As for this clone: No cognate antigen has been identified for it. No base qualities exist here, and no much larger clone lies one base off it.

The sample was peripheral blood, taken on day 0 of AZD1222 vaccination. This sequence uses TRBV28 and TRBJ2-5; 7 bases in the middle match TRBD1. The source of this sequence is an adult in good health. The DNA reads as follows: TGTGCCAGCTTTTCGAGACAGGGCCGGGAGACCCAGTACTTC. Its amino acids are CASFSRQGRETQYF.